Following are 18 T cell receptor beta chains from one sample sequenced in a study of type 1 regulatory T cells (dated by TCRdb to about 2021). What these receptors recognize is not known. TCRdb lists the instrument as Illumina MiSeq. TCRdb took the public reads, trimmed them with fastp at Q25, ran MiXCR for clone calling and kept in-frame beta chains. Rows are unified per CDR3 protein, each entry keeping the most common DNA and genes. The sample contains under 30,000 distinct CDR3 sequences, around half of them found a single time. Clones ranked in the top ten supply roughly 5% of the sample. The sample was cultured T cells, either the whole culture or a sorted T cell fraction (not recorded which). These receptors came from a human donor in good health.

Details on this clonotype: One end of the junction is discordant with germline, which a read error may explain. The chain is built from TRBV11-2 and TRBJ2-5, with D possibly TRBD2 on 5 matching bases. This CDR3 comprises 12 residues. Germline V gene sequence: CDR1 SGHAT, CDR2 FQNNGV. This chain's CDR3 is CASSSGVKTEYF. The CDR3 DNA reads as TGTGCCAGCAGCTCCGGGGTAAAGACCGAGTACTTC.

The chain carries TRBV19 and TRBJ2-2, with D possibly TRBD1 on 5 matching bases. Deletions cut 3 bases from V and 7 bases from J, with 18 bases between. Germline-derived CDR1 and CDR2 are LNHDA and SQIVND (reference sequence). This CDR3 is built from 16 residues. The CDR3 bases are TGTGCCAGTAGTATCCGCCTTGCTGGACATCTCGGGGAGCTGTTTTTT. This sequence encodes CASSIRLAGHLGELFF.

This clonotype was detected only a few times. The chain couples TRBV5-1 to TRBJ2-3; unclear D gene. The germline V gene encodes CDR1 SGHRS and CDR2 YFSETQ. There are 15 residues in the CDR3. Trimming left V 0 bases short and J 0 bases short, with 8 bases between. DNA for the CDR3: TGCGCCAGCAGCTTGGAGCCGGAGAGCACAGATACGCAGTATTTT. Protein: CASSLEPESTDTQYF.

The genes are TRBV30 and TRBJ2-6, with D perhaps being TRBD1 or TRBD2 (5 bases each). This CDR3 contains 15 residues. With 4 bases removed from V and 0 bases from J, the gap between germline ends came to 10 bases. The V gene's germline CDR1 is GTSNPN and CDR2 SVGIG (reference sequence). CDR3 sequence (DNA): TGTGCCTGGAAGGCAGGGAGCTCTGGGGCCAACGTCCTGACTTTC. Amino acids: CAWKAGSSGANVLTF.

In this sample, this clonotype turned up a few times. The J gene is TRBJ1-1, the V gene TRBV5-1, with TRBD1 identical over 7 bases. The CDR3 covers 15 residues. Per germline, CDR1 SGHRS and CDR2 YFSETQ. V trimming: 4 bases; J trimming: 1 base; junction bases outside the gene matches: 7. CDR3 in amino acids: CASSLPGTANTEAFF. For the CDR3, the DNA is TGCGCCAGCAGCCTTCCCGGGACAGCGAACACTGAAGCTTTCTTT.

This chain connects TRBV28 to TRBJ1-1; 7 bases fit TRBD1. Germline assignment: CDR1 MDHEN and CDR2 SYDVKM. The CDR3 spans 13 residues. With V trimmed by 3 bases and J by 5 bases, 3 bases remained unmatched. Written as DNA, the CDR3 is TGTGCCAGCAGTTTCAGCAGGGGGACTGAAGCTTTCTTT. Its protein is CASSFSRGTEAFF.

The rearrangement joins TRBV7-2 to TRBJ1-6; D call uncertain. The CDR3 is 14 amino acids. The V and J ends lost 4 bases and 7 bases respectively, with 11 bases between them. Germline CDR1 SGHTA, CDR2 FQGNSA. The CDR3 nucleotides are TGTGCCAGCAGCTCCCGGGCCACAAATTCACCCCTCCACTTT. Translation: CASSSRATNSPLHF.

In its sample, this clonotype was seen a few times. The chain recombines TRBV2 with TRBJ1-2, with TRBD1 identical over 9 bases. This CDR3 spans 14 amino acids. CDR1 SNHLY and CDR2 FYNNEI come from the germline V gene. V lost 5 bases and J lost 1; bases outside the gene matches: 2. CDR3 in amino acids: CASSRDRVNYGYTF. DNA for the CDR3: TGTGCCAGCAGTCGGGACAGGGTTAACTATGGCTACACCTTC.

The CDR3 DNA reads as TGTGCCAGCAGGGCTCTGGGACAGGCAAGCAATCAGCCCCAGCATTTT. This translates into CASRALGQASNQPQHF. The rearrangement joins TRBV6-1 to TRBJ1-5; 8 nucleotides line up with TRBD1. V was clipped by 6 bases and J by 1 base; unmatched bases: 8. CDR1 and CDR2 from the germline V gene are MNHNS and SASEGT. The CDR3 is 16 amino acids.

The chain combines TRBV6-2 or TRBV6-3 with TRBJ2-3; no clear D. Trimming removed 0 bases at V and 2 bases at J, with 9 bases between. Germline V CDR1 and CDR2: MNHEY, SVGEGT. This CDR3 comprises 15 residues. Here the CDR3 reads CASSYSPRNTDTQYF. CDR3 coding DNA: TGTGCCAGCAGTTACTCGCCCCGGAACACAGATACGCAGTATTTT.

The chain carries TRBV10-3 and TRBJ2-1; 8 nucleotides match TRBD2. The CDR3 has 16 amino acids. The trim removed 11 bases at V and 9 bases at J, leaving 21 bases unmatched. Germline-derived CDR1 and CDR2 are ENHRY and SYGVKD. DNA of the CDR3: TGTGCCGTCAAGGGGCGGGGGGCTCTCAACGTTAGTGAGCAGTTCTTC. Its protein product is CAVKGRGALNVSEQFF.

The chain employs TRBV24-1 and TRBJ1-2; the match to TRBD1 covers 10 bases. This CDR3 contains 17 residues. With V trimmed by 3 bases and J by 3 bases, 9 bases remained unmatched. CDR1 and CDR2 (germline): KGHDR, SFDVKD. CDR3 DNA sequence: TGTGCCACCAGTGATAGCCTCGGGACAGGGGTGGACTATGGCTACACCTTC. It codes for CATSDSLGTGVDYGYTF.

This clonotype is termed medium-sized. This rearrangement joins TRBV20-1 to TRBJ1-1, with D perhaps TRBD1 (5 bases). The CDR3 sequence is 15 residues long. With 5 bases removed from V and 7 bases from J, the gap between germline ends came to 23 bases. The germline CDR1 and CDR2 sequences are DFQATT and SNEGSKA (reference sequence). This chain's CDR3 is CSASSTRAPSFEAFF. The CDR3 coding sequence is TGCAGTGCTTCCTCCACCAGGGCCCCGTCATTTGAAGCTTTCTTT.

This clonotype was found a few times. The chain joins TRBV7-2 to TRBJ2-2, with unresolved D. CDR1 SGHTA and CDR2 FQGNSA come from the germline V gene. The length of the CDR3 is 12 residues. V lost 6 bases to trimming and J lost 1 base, with 3 bases between them. CDR3 amino acids: CASRGNTGELFF. CDR3 nucleotide sequence: TGTGCCAGCAGGGGGAACACCGGGGAGCTGTTTTTT.

The chain couples TRBV7-8 to TRBJ2-3; 7 positions match TRBD2. V shed 4 bases and J 0 bases; nucleotides not matched to a gene: 10. The CDR3 is 17 amino acids. The germline V gene encodes CDR1 SGHVS and CDR2 FQNEAQ. The CDR3 here is CASSSLRLAESTDTQYF. The CDR3 nucleotides are TGTGCCAGCAGCTCCTTGAGGCTAGCGGAGAGCACAGATACGCAGTATTTT.

The J gene is TRBJ2-7, the V gene TRBV13; D is undetermined. Trimming left V 5 bases short and J 5 bases short, with 13 bases between. This CDR3 is built from 13 residues. Germline V CDR1 and CDR2: PRHDT, FYEKMQ (reference sequence). CDR3 in DNA: TGTGCCAGCAGCGATCAAATGTCCCACGAGCAGTACTTC. It encodes CASSDQMSHEQYF.

This clonotype was seen just once. CDR3 DNA sequence: TGTGCCAGCAAGGGCCTCGGGGGCCGGGGGGAGACCCAGTACTTC. Its translation is CASKGLGGRGETQYF. The chain employs TRBV12-3 or TRBV12-4 and TRBJ2-5; tentatively, D is TRBD1 or TRBD2 (6 bases each). The CDR3 is 15 residues long. V was cut by 7 bases and J by 5 bases, with 20 bases left in between.

This chain links TRBV3-1 with TRBJ1-2; TRBD1 is a possible D gene (5 bases). This CDR3 has 15 residues. Germline CDR1 is LGHDT and CDR2 is YNNKEL (reference sequence). Trimming removed 2 bases at V and 5 bases at J, with 15 bases between. CDR3 in amino acids: CASSQQDSGAYGYTF. CDR3 nucleotide sequence: TGTGCCAGCAGCCAACAAGACAGCGGAGCGTATGGCTACACCTTC.